These 9 T cell receptor beta chains were sequenced from one sample in a study of blood T cell repertoires in COVID-19. Using immunoSEQ multiplex PCR, the repertoire was profiled, and TCRdb retains in-frame clones only, with some absent. The table includes around 50,000 clones, around 86% detected once. Sequencing was carried out using peripheral blood. The origin of the receptors is a woman older than 75 with acute or convalescent COVID-19.

This rearrangement joins TRBV3-1 (or the pseudogene TRBV3-2) to TRBJ2-5, with D possibly matching TRBD2 (7 bases). Trimming shortened V by 3 bases and J by 7 bases, and 18 bases separated the two germline ends. Germline loops: CDR1 LGHDT, CDR2 YNNKEL (reference sequence). This CDR3 spans 15 amino acids. The CDR3 here is CASSQGGAQGVTQYF. CDR3 DNA: TGTGCCAGCAGCCAGGGGGGGGCACAGGGAGTGACCCAGTACTTC.

This chain links TRBV27 with TRBJ2-3; tentatively, D is TRBD2 (6 bases). The CDR3 loop spans 12 amino acids. The germline V and J ends were trimmed by 2 bases and 9 bases, with 9 bases remaining between them. Germline V lookup: CDR1 MNHEY, CDR2 SMNVEV (reference sequence). CDR3 amino acids: CASSLIAGTQYF. CDR3 coding DNA: TGTGCCAGCAGTTTAATCGCGGGAACGCAGTATTTT.

This rearrangement joins TRBV10-3 to TRBJ2-1; 9 bases are shared with TRBD2. Germline CDR1 and CDR2: ENHRY and SYGVKD. CDR3 length: 14 residues. The junction had 4 bases not matched to a gene; V was cut back by 7 bases and J by 3 bases. The CDR3 DNA follows: TGTGCCATCAAGTATAGCGGGGGCTACAATGAGCAGTTCTTC. This codes for CAIKYSGGYNEQFF.

The chain has TRBV27 and TRBJ2-3; 9 bases are a match to TRBD2. Unmatched junction bases numbered 6, after V lost 4 bases and J lost 1 base. The CDR3 has 16 residues. The germline CDR1 and CDR2 sequences are MNHEY and SMNVEV (reference sequence). The chain's CDR3 is CASSYSSGERTDTQYF. The CDR3 DNA sequence: TGTGCCAGCAGTTACTCTAGCGGGGAGCGCACAGATACGCAGTATTTT.

The gene calls are TRBV7-2 and TRBJ2-2; D is unclear. Germline V gene sequence: CDR1 SGHTA, CDR2 FQGNSA. V was clipped by 0 bases and J by 5 bases, with 7 bases between them. CDR3 size: 14 residues. The CDR3 nucleotides are TGTGCCAGCAGCTTAGCTTCCCCGACCGGGGAGCTGTTTTTT. This codes for CASSLASPTGELFF.

The chain has TRBV7-2 and TRBJ1-6, with TRBD1 identical over 8 bases. Trimming removed 1 base from V and 13 bases from J; junction bases left unmatched: 6. Looked up from germline, CDR1 is SGHTA and CDR2 is FQGNSA. This CDR3 comprises 14 residues. In DNA form, the CDR3 reads TGTGCCAGCAGCTTAGTGGACAGGGAGGGGCCCCTCCACTTT. Encoded protein: CASSLVDREGPLHF.

The gene calls are TRBV12-5 and TRBJ1-3; possibly TRBD1 for D (5 bases). The ends were cut back, 5 bases at V and 9 bases at J, with 11 bases in the middle. Germline V lookup: CDR1 LGHNT, CDR2 FRNRAP. The CDR3 contains 12 residues. CDR3 nucleotide sequence: TGTGCTAGTGGTATACAGGCGCCCACCATATATTTT. Translating it yields CASGIQAPTIYF.

The V gene is TRBV28, the J gene TRBJ2-4, with D unresolved. The CDR3 loop spans 15 amino acids. Germline assignment: CDR1 MDHEN and CDR2 SYDVKM. Trimming shortened V by 2 bases and J by 0 bases, and 8 bases separated the two germline ends. CDR3 sequence (DNA): TGTGCCAGCAGTTTAACATCTTTAGCCAAAAACATTCAGTACTTC. Protein product: CASSLTSLAKNIQYF.

This clone has only one observation. V usage is TRBV29-1 and J usage is TRBJ1-2; 7 bases match TRBD1. V was pared by 5 bases and J by 2 bases, with 2 bases of the junction left unmatched. The CDR3 runs 12 residues. Germline loops: CDR1 SQVTM, CDR2 ANQGSEA. CDR3 region: CSVMTGNYGYTF. In DNA, the CDR3 is TGCAGCGTTATGACAGGGAACTATGGCTACACCTTC.